This T cell receptor (beta chain) originates from a study of blood T cell repertoires in COVID-19. About the research overall: The United States, Italy and Spain were the sources of the acute and convalescent COVID-19 samples.

This table comes from immunoSEQ multiplex PCR, and its TCRdb copy is limited to in-frame clones, with some not included. The sample comprises about 83,000 clones, roughly 80% of which are singletons, and about a sixth rests with the top ten. The V end was cut by 2 bases, the J end by 1 base, with 8 bases between. The CDR3 has 14 residues. Germline values: CDR1 MNHEY, CDR2 SMNVEV (reference sequence). This TCR came from a woman at least 80 years old with acute or convalescent COVID-19. V gene TRBV27 combines with J gene TRBJ1-2, with D unclear. The sample consisted of peripheral blood. The CDR3 region is CASSLGADNYGYTF. The CDR3 nucleotides are TGTGCCAGCAGTTTAGGCGCGGATAACTATGGCTACACCTTC.